Below are 6 T cell receptor beta chains sequenced from a single sample in a study of T cells after yellow fever vaccination. TCRdb independently ran MiXCR on the 5' RACE reads; one entry per CDR3 protein. The data contain 200,000 to 300,000 distinct CDR3 sequences, 13% of them seen just once; the ten biggest clones take up about 0.51%. The sequencing here drew on CD4+ T cells sorted from PBMCs, taken 45 days after the yellow fever booster vaccination. The receptors derive from a man in his thirties or forties who received the YFV17D yellow fever vaccine.

CDR3 coding DNA: TGCGCCAGCAGCCACGGACTAGCGGGAGCGTATTCCCCTGGGTTCGAGACCCAGTACTTC. Protein: CASSHGLAGAYSPGFETQYF. The chain uses TRBV5-1 and TRBJ2-5; 13 bases map to TRBD2. The CDR3 spans 20 residues. Germline-derived CDR1 and CDR2 are SGHRS and YFSETQ. With V trimmed by 4 bases and J by 5 bases, 20 bases remained unmatched.

Note on this clonotype: The junction departs from germline at one end; a sequencing error may be responsible. This chain joins TRBV23-1 and TRBJ2-2, with D possibly TRBD2 on 5 matching bases. TRBV23-1 is noted as an ORF with a role that remains uncertain. The CDR3 covers 15 residues. The CDR3 loop reads CASSQVLGRTGDLFF. CDR3 DNA: TGCGCCAGCAGTCAAGTCCTAGGCAGAACCGGGGATCTGTTTTTT.

This clonotype was observed a handful of times. V gene TRBV6-5 combines with J gene TRBJ2-1; possible D gene TRBD2, 6 bases. Deletions cut 4 bases from V and 0 bases from J, with 13 bases between. This CDR3 is built from 16 residues. The germline V gene encodes CDR1 MNHEY and CDR2 SVGAGI. The CDR3 coding sequence is TGTGCCAGCAGTTCGGGGCGGGATAGCTCCTACAATGAGCAGTTCTTC. Translation: CASSSGRDSSYNEQFF.

The rearrangement uses TRBV2 and TRBJ2-1; D possibly corresponds to TRBD2 (6 bases). Germline assignment: CDR1 SNHLY and CDR2 FYNNEI. CDR3 length: 11 amino acids. Between the trimmed V and J ends, which lost 8 bases and 8 bases, there was a span of 10 bases. The CDR3, as DNA: TGTGCCAGCGGCGCGGGGCATGAGCAGTTCTTC. Translation gives CASGAGHEQFF.

This clonotype was counted between two and nine times. The chain is built from TRBV7-2 and TRBJ2-3; no clear D. CDR3 size: 15 residues. V lost 0 bases, J lost 2 bases, and 9 bases lay in between. CDR1 and CDR2 (germline): SGHTA, FQGNSA. As DNA, the CDR3 is TGTGCCAGCAGCTTAGCGGGTACACACACAGATACGCAGTATTTT. This encodes CASSLAGTHTDTQYF.

This clonotype has just a few counts. The rearrangement links TRBV4-2 to TRBJ1-1; D is ambiguous. CDR1 is LGHNA, CDR2 YNFKEQ, per germline. The CDR3 has 13 residues. The germline V and J ends were trimmed by 0 bases and 5 bases, with 7 bases remaining between them. CDR3 sequence (DNA): TGTGCCAGCAGCCAAGATTCGGATACTGAAGCTTTCTTT. Its translation: CASSQDSDTEAFF.